This record looks at one T cell receptor beta chain sequence and its context. Antigen unknown. Execution of the assay was at deep level. Sorted-subset replicate PCRs used about 200 ng DNA, some 31,000 T cell genomes. Generated by immunoSEQ multiplex PCR, the TCRdb table keeps only in-frame clones and is missing some. The sample consists of a few million clones, 85% to 95% of them appearing once. From CD4+ cells came CD45RA+ naive and CD45RA-negative memory subsets. The data were taken from a study of shared clonotypes between healthy human individuals. Whole-study results and caveats: What naive subsets generally showed was a larger estimated richness than memory subsets showed.

Trimming removed 6 bases from V and 5 bases from J, with 8 bases in between. The CDR3 spans 12 residues. Germline lookup yields CDR1 SGDLS and CDR2 YYNGEE. Material for sequencing was naive CD4+ T cells from PBMCs. The sample's subset: CD45RA+ positively selected. The chain links TRBV9 to TRBJ2-2; perhaps TRBD2 as D (5 bases). The receptor was isolated from a man aged 18 to 30 in good health. Some clones in this sample may be carry-over from other donors' samples. CDR3 coding DNA: TGTGCCAGCATGGGAGTTACCGGGGAGCTGTTTTTT. This sequence encodes CASMGVTGELFF.